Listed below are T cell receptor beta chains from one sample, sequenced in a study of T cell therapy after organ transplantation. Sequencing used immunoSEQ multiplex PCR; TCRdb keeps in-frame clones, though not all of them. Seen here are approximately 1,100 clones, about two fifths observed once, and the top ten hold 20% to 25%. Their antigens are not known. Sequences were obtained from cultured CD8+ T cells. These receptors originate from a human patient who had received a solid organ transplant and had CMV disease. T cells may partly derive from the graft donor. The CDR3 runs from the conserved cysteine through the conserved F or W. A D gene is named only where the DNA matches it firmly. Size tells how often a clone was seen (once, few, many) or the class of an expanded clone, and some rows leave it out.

cdr3_nt: TGCGCCAGCGGTCGATACGAGCAGTACTTC
cdr3_aa: CASGRYEQYF
j_call: TRBJ2-7
clone_size: few
d_call: .
v_call: TRBV4-3

cdr3_nt: TGTGCCAGCAGCCCTACCCGGCCCGGACTCCTAACCGGGGAGCTGTTTTTT
cdr3_aa: CASSPTRPGLLTGELFF
j_call: TRBJ2-2
clone_size: medium-sized
d_call: .
v_call: TRBV5-8

cdr3_nt: TGTGCCAGCAGTTTTCATGGGGGGAGAGGGGTGGTGGTCCAAGAGACCCAGTACTTC
cdr3_aa: CASSFHGGRGVVVQETQYF
j_call: TRBJ2-5
clone_size: .
d_call: .
v_call: TRBV27

cdr3_nt: TGCGCCAGCAGCCAAGATAGCGGGAGCTCCTACAATGAGCAGTTCTTC
cdr3_aa: CASSQDSGSSYNEQFF
j_call: TRBJ2-1
clone_size: .
d_call: TRBD2
v_call: TRBV4-3

cdr3_nt: TGCGCCAGCAGCCAAGAACGGGACAGGGAAGCTTTCTTT
cdr3_aa: CASSQERDREAFF
j_call: TRBJ1-1
clone_size: medium-sized
d_call: TRBD1
v_call: TRBV4-3

cdr3_nt: TGTGCCAGCAGCTTAGTTGGGGAGGAAAAACTGTTTTTT
cdr3_aa: CASSLVGEEKLFF
j_call: TRBJ1-4
clone_size: hyperexpanded
d_call: .
v_call: TRBV7-8

cdr3_nt: TGCGCCAGCAGCCAGGGGACGGGCTTGGAAAAACTGTTTTTT
cdr3_aa: CASSQGTGLEKLFF
j_call: TRBJ1-4
clone_size: few
d_call: .
v_call: TRBV4-3

cdr3_nt: TGTGCCACCGCGGCGTCAGGGCAAAAAGCGAACACCGGGGAGCTGTTTTTT
cdr3_aa: CATAASGQKANTGELFF
j_call: TRBJ2-2
clone_size: few
d_call: .
v_call: TRBV21-1

cdr3_nt: TGCGCCAGCAGCCAAGACGTCGGGGCGACAGGACCTAATGAAAAACTGTTTTTT
cdr3_aa: CASSQDVGATGPNEKLFF
j_call: TRBJ1-4
clone_size: large
d_call: .
v_call: TRBV4-3

cdr3_nt: TGTGCCAGCAGTGAGATTCCTATGCGAAAGACCTATGGCTACACCTTC
cdr3_aa: CASSEIPMRKTYGYTF
j_call: TRBJ1-2
clone_size: .
d_call: .
v_call: TRBV6-1

cdr3_nt: TGTGCCAGCAGCCTTGGTGGGGGCAATCAGCCCCAGCATTTT
cdr3_aa: CASSLGGGNQPQHF
j_call: TRBJ1-5
clone_size: .
d_call: .
v_call: TRBV7-9

cdr3_nt: TGCGCCAGCAGCCAAGATTGGTACGCGGCGGGCTATGGCTACACCTTC
cdr3_aa: CASSQDWYAAGYGYTF
j_call: TRBJ1-2
clone_size: .
d_call: .
v_call: TRBV4-3

cdr3_nt: TGTGCCAGCAGCCTGATCCCGACAGGGGTTAACTATGGCTACACCTTC
cdr3_aa: CASSLIPTGVNYGYTF
j_call: TRBJ1-2
clone_size: large
d_call: TRBD1
v_call: TRBV5-6

cdr3_nt: TGCGCCAGCAGCCAGGACATTTCGCCTTATGGCTACACCTTC
cdr3_aa: CASSQDISPYGYTF
j_call: TRBJ1-2
clone_size: few
d_call: .
v_call: TRBV4-3

cdr3_nt: TGCGCCAGCAGTGACCGCGGGACAGCGAACACTGAAGCTTTCTTT
cdr3_aa: CASSDRGTANTEAFF
j_call: TRBJ1-1
clone_size: few
d_call: TRBD1
v_call: TRBV10-2

cdr3_nt: TGCGCCAGCAGCCAAGAATGGGGCAGGCTTGAAAAACTGTTTTTT
cdr3_aa: CASSQEWGRLEKLFF
j_call: TRBJ1-4
clone_size: .
d_call: .
v_call: TRBV4-3

cdr3_nt: TGTGCCAGCAGTTACGGGGACAAGTACGAGCAGTACTTC
cdr3_aa: CASSYGDKYEQYF
j_call: TRBJ2-7
clone_size: .
d_call: .
v_call: TRBV6-6

cdr3_nt: TGCGCCAGCAGCCAAGATTGGGGGGCTGCCACTGAAGCTTTCTTT
cdr3_aa: CASSQDWGAATEAFF
j_call: TRBJ1-1
clone_size: .
d_call: .
v_call: TRBV4-3

cdr3_nt: TGTGCCAGCAGTTACTCTAGCGACACCGGGGAGCTGTTTTTT
cdr3_aa: CASSYSSDTGELFF
j_call: TRBJ2-2
clone_size: once
d_call: .
v_call: TRBV6-5

cdr3_nt: TGTGCCAGCAGTTACTCGGCAGGGGACTTGGGGGAGACCCAGTACTTC
cdr3_aa: CASSYSAGDLGETQYF
j_call: TRBJ2-5
clone_size: .
d_call: .
v_call: TRBV6-9

cdr3_nt: TGTGCCAGCAGCCTGATCCCGACAGGGGTTAACTATGGCTACACCTTC
cdr3_aa: CASSLIPTGVNYGYTF
j_call: TRBJ1-2
clone_size: .
d_call: TRBD1
v_call: TRBV5-4

cdr3_nt: TGTGCCAGCAGCTTTGGGGACAGGGGAAACTCACCCCTCCACTTT
cdr3_aa: CASSFGDRGNSPLHF
j_call: TRBJ1-6
clone_size: .
d_call: TRBD1
v_call: TRBV28